This T cell receptor beta chain emerged from a study of blood T cell repertoires in COVID-19. Study background: T cells, B-cell-depleted T cells, or PBMCs supplied cDNA or gDNA.

How the authors handled the data: Amplification from reference gene primers served as the basis for estimated nucleated cell counts. Sequenced by immunoSEQ multiplex PCR; TCRdb stores in-frame clones only, minus some. D and trimming were read from the DNA, whereas the V and J calls and clone size are those reported in that table. The data contain 110,000 to 150,000 clones, about 90% of them singletons. The sequencing input was peripheral blood. The sequence was collected from a woman between 45 and 65 years old with acute or convalescent COVID-19.

The DNA for the CDR3 is TGTGCCAGCAGTTACTCTAGCCCGAGGGACACTGAAGCTTTCTTT. This encodes CASSYSSPRDTEAFF. V is TRBV6-6 and J is TRBJ1-1, with D hard to call. Trimming stripped 0 bases from V and 3 bases from J, with 11 bases between. This CDR3 has 15 residues. Germline V gives CDR1 MNHNY, CDR2 SVGAGI (reference sequence).